Listed here is a single T cell receptor (beta chain). What it binds is unknown. A CD45RO-CCR7+CD27+CD95- phenotype identified naive CD8+ T cells. 5' RACE with UMI labels generated the TRB cDNA libraries. Reprocessing the 5' RACE reads, TCRdb reports a single entry for every CDR3 protein and omits DNA. This sample's table has around 130,000 distinct CDR3 sequences. The CDR3 length is 16 residues. CDR1 is SNHLY and CDR2 is FYNNEI in the germline V gene. This sample was taken from a study of CXCR3-negative and CXCR3-positive naive CD8 T cells. Study results and caveats: Hydrophobicity was higher for TRB CDR3s found in CXCR3-positive naive cells than in CXCR3-negative naive cells.

The chain links TRBV2 to TRBJ2-6. The sequenced sample consisted of naive CXCR3+ CD8+ T cells from blood. Noted subset: CD45RO-CCR7+CD27+CD95- naive CD8+ T cells expressing CXCR3 (TNR3+). The receptor was isolated from a human donor in good health. Some clones in this sample may be carry-over from other donors' samples. CDR3: CASSEDMRSGANVLTF.